The text below deals with one T cell receptor beta chain. In the original processing: Nucleated cell number was recorded as an estimate derived from reference gene primer amplification. The data were produced by immunoSEQ multiplex PCR, yet TCRdb's version contains in-frame clones alone and is incomplete. V and J calls and clone size are given by that table; D and trimming were obtained from the DNA. The profile shows 25,000 to 35,000 clones, roughly 90% of them singletons. The ends were cut back, 1 base at V and 4 bases at J, with 11 bases in the middle. Germline V gene sequence: CDR1 LNHDA, CDR2 SQIVND (reference sequence). The CDR3 covers 14 residues. These data come from a study of blood T cell repertoires in COVID-19. For the study at large: Sites across the United States, Italy and Spain contributed samples from acute and convalescent COVID-19. PBMCs, B-cell-depleted T cells, or T cells were the source of the cDNA or gDNA that made up the material.

This sequence was found in a human donor in a cohort sampled during active COVID-19. The chain uses TRBV19 and TRBJ2-7; D might be TRBD1 (5 bases). Sequenced input: peripheral blood. The CDR3 DNA is TGTGCCAGTAGTATAGGTCAAGGGGAATACGAGCAGTACTTC. Residues: CASSIGQGEYEQYF. The full variable domain, with the rest looked up from reference TRBV19 and TRBJ2-7, is DGGITQSPKYLFRKEGQNVTLSCEQNLNHDAMYWYRQDPGQGLRLIYYSQIVNDFQKGDIAEGYSVSREKKESFPLTVTSAQKNPTAFYLCASSIGQGEYEQYFGPGTRLTVT.